This T cell receptor beta chain was recorded in a study of blood T cell repertoires in COVID-19. Here immunoSEQ multiplex PCR was the method, and the copy in TCRdb shows in-frame clones only, minus some. The sample lists approximately 190,000 clones, about 88% occurring once. The V and J ends lost 1 base and 8 bases respectively, with 11 bases between them. Germline V gene lookup returns CDR1 MDHEN and CDR2 SYDVKM. The CDR3 consists of 13 residues. The sequencing sample was made of peripheral blood. The genes are TRBV28 and TRBJ1-2; the D is unclear. The receptor comes from a woman in her thirties or forties who had recovered from COVID-19. The CDR3 here is CASSLLAPRGYTF. CDR3 sequence (DNA): TGTGCCAGCAGTTTATTGGCTCCGCGGGGCTACACCTTC.